The 16 T cell receptor beta chains in this list originate from one sample, sequenced in a study of post-analysis software for immune sequencing data. Libraries were made from TCR beta cDNA, and they carried unique molecular identifiers. One entry per CDR3 protein, called by TCRdb with MiXCR from the PCR reads. The top ten clones hold under 30% of a sample with 150,000 to 200,000 distinct CDR3 sequences, under 40% of them seen once. This material consisted of blood, taken after autologous hematopoietic stem cell transplantation. Every receptor here comes from a girl aged 5 to 17 with multiple sclerosis.

The CDR3 sequence: CASSSPGQGSHEQYF. In nucleotides, the CDR3 is TGTGCCAGCAGTTCTCCGGGACAGGGAAGCCACGAGCAGTACTTC. This chain uses TRBV28 with TRBJ2-5; 9 bases agree with TRBD1. The DNA end lines up better with TRBJ2-7; the J call may be wrong. From germline, CDR1 is MDHEN and CDR2 SYDVKM. The CDR3 totals 15 residues.

This chain uses TRBV7-9 with TRBJ2-7; 7 bases are a match to TRBD1. J lost 1 base, V lost 5 bases, and 11 bases had no gene match. Germline values: CDR1 SEHNR, CDR2 FQNEAQ (reference sequence). The CDR3 runs to 16 residues. The CDR3 protein is CASSEGTGALSYEQYF. Written as DNA, the CDR3 is TGTGCCAGCAGCGAAGGAACAGGGGCGTTATCCTACGAGCAGTACTTC. The full variable domain, in which reference TRBV7-9 and TRBJ2-7 provide the parts outside the CDR3, is DTGVSQNPRHKITKRGQNVTFRCDPISEHNRLYWYRQTLGQGPEFLTYFQNEAQLEKSRLLSDRFSAERPKGSFSTLEIQRTEQGDSAMYLCASSEGTGALSYEQYFGPGTRLTVT.

This clonotype was seen more than once but under ten times. The rearrangement joins TRBV7-2 to TRBJ2-3, with a weak D call TRBD2 (5 bases). The CDR3 totals 14 residues. Trimming pared 4 bases from V and 2 bases from J, leaving 10 bases between. Germline values: CDR1 SGHTA, CDR2 FQGNSA. The CDR3 DNA reads as TGTGCCAGCAGCTCGACGGGGATCACAGATACGCAGTATTTT. Amino acids: CASSSTGITDTQYF.

This clonotype has a handful of counts. This chain joins TRBV6-1 and TRBJ2-7; the D is unclear. The CDR3 contains 17 residues. The germline V gene has CDR1 MNHNS and CDR2 SASEGT. Trimming removed 5 bases at V and 3 bases at J, with 23 bases between. The CDR3 here is CASSNPRPWLENYEQYF. The CDR3 region has the DNA TGTGCCAGCAGTAATCCTCGCCCGTGGCTGGAGAACTACGAGCAGTACTTC.

V gene TRBV5-1 combines with J gene TRBJ1-1, with TRBD1 identical over 8 bases. From germline, CDR1 is SGHRS and CDR2 YFSETQ. The CDR3 length is 13 residues. With V trimmed by 4 bases and J by 5 bases, 4 bases remained unmatched. CDR3 region: CASSLQGVTEAFF. The DNA of the CDR3 is TGCGCCAGCAGCCTACAGGGGGTTACTGAAGCTTTCTTT.

CDR3 sequence: CASSRDGPNYGYTF. Written as DNA, the CDR3 is TGCGCCAGCAGCAGAGACGGACCCAACTATGGCTACACCTTC. J is TRBJ1-2 and V is TRBV5-1; D not certain. V lost 4 bases and J lost 2, with 12 bases in between. Looked up from germline, CDR1 is SGHRS and CDR2 is YFSETQ. This CDR3 comprises 14 residues.

The CDR3 nucleotides read TGCAGTGCTAGAACGGGGTTTGGCAATCAGCCCCAGCATTTT. The encoded protein is CSARTGFGNQPQHF. V gene TRBV20-1 combines with J gene TRBJ1-5; the D is unclear. The CDR3 has 14 amino acids. The germline gives CDR1 DFQATT, CDR2 SNEGSKA (reference sequence). V lost 2 bases and J lost 2, with 10 bases in between.

The rearrangement uses TRBV20-1 and TRBJ2-7; D assignment may be TRBD1 or TRBD2 (5 bases each). The CDR3 sequence is 13 residues long. The V gene lost 6 bases and the J gene lost 3 bases, with 15 bases spanning the gap. Germline V gives CDR1 DFQATT, CDR2 SNEGSKA (reference sequence). In DNA form, the CDR3 reads TGCAGTGCAGCCGGGGCCCGAGGCTACGAGCAGTACTTC. Translating gives CSAAGARGYEQYF.

The chain carries TRBV28 and TRBJ2-6, with a weak D call TRBD2 (5 bases). The CDR3 runs to 14 residues. Trimming took off 5 bases at V and 10 bases at J, with 15 bases between the two ends. Germline V gene data show CDR1 as MDHEN and CDR2 as SYDVKM. Written as DNA, the CDR3 is TGTGCCAGCAGTCGCTCTGGAGGCGGTAACGTCCTGACTTTC. Translation: CASSRSGGGNVLTF.

This clonotype was picked up a small number of times. This sequence joins TRBV7-2 and TRBJ1-4; 7 nucleotides agree with TRBD1. Losses at the gene ends were 2 bases for V and 1 base for J; bases not matched to a gene: 4. Per the germline V gene, CDR1 is SGHTA and CDR2 is FQGNSA. This CDR3 is built from 16 residues. CDR3 protein: CASSLRPGGTNEKLFF. The CDR3 coding sequence is TGTGCCAGCAGCTTACGGCCAGGGGGAACTAATGAAAAACTGTTTTTT.

V usage is TRBV11-2 and J usage is TRBJ2-3; D tentatively fits TRBD1 or TRBD2 (5 bases each). The V and J ends lost 5 bases and 0 bases respectively, with 15 bases between them. Germline V gene lookup returns CDR1 SGHAT and CDR2 FQNNGV. The CDR3 runs to 16 residues. The CDR3 loop reads CASSHWDHRSTDTQYF. CDR3 nucleotides: TGTGCCAGCAGCCATTGGGACCACCGGAGCACAGATACGCAGTATTTT.

This clonotype has a handful of counts. This rearrangement joins TRBV28 to TRBJ2-1; TRBD1 aligns across 7 bases. V shed 2 bases and J 0 bases; nucleotides not matched to a gene: 4. Germline assignment: CDR1 MDHEN and CDR2 SYDVKM. The CDR3 contains 16 residues. CDR3 residues: CASSLAQGSSYNEQFF. CDR3 in DNA: TGTGCCAGCAGTTTAGCACAGGGGAGCTCCTACAATGAGCAGTTCTTC.

V usage is TRBV4-2 and J usage is TRBJ2-7; TRBD1 might be the D (5 bases). The CDR3 is made up of 18 amino acids. Germline V gene data show CDR1 as LGHNA and CDR2 as YNFKEQ. V was pared by 2 bases and J by 0 bases, with 20 bases between. CDR3 protein: CASSQLYDRGSSSYEQYF. In nucleotides, the CDR3 is TGTGCCAGCAGCCAACTTTATGACAGAGGCTCAAGCTCCTACGAGCAGTACTTC.

A note on this clonotype: Since a much larger clone is just one base distant, this may be a read error. The chain is built from TRBV27 and TRBJ2-1; D ambiguous. The CDR3 sequence is 11 residues long. Trimming removed 1 base from V and 7 bases from J, with 2 bases in between. Per germline, CDR1 MNHEY and CDR2 SMNVEV (reference sequence). The CDR3 sequence: CASSLFNEQFF. CDR3 coding DNA: TGTGCCAGCAGTTTATTTAATGAGCAGTTCTTC.

As concerns this clonotype: The junction departs from the called germline gene at one end, perhaps through a read error. CDR3 amino acids: CATSDLGGTSTDTQYF. DNA for the CDR3: TGTGCCACCAGCGATTTGGGCGGAACTAGCACAGATACGCAGTATTTT. The rearrangement uses TRBV24-1 and TRBJ2-3; D uncertain. CDR3 length equals 16 residues. The V gene's germline CDR1 is KGHDR and CDR2 SFDVKD.

This clonotype was recorded at least ten times. The genes are TRBV6-1 and TRBJ2-1, with 7 positions matching TRBD2. Germline loops: CDR1 MNHNS, CDR2 SASEGT. The CDR3 length is 15 residues. V was pared by 2 bases and J by 7 bases, with 8 bases of the junction left unmatched. The DNA of the CDR3 is TGTGCCAGCAGTGAAAACGGGGAGGGCGGAAATGAGCAGTTCTTC. Amino acid sequence: CASSENGEGGNEQFF.